The following is a T cell receptor (beta chain) sequence with its context. Its matching antigen is unknown. J was trimmed by 5 bases and V by 6 bases; bases with no gene match: 4. The germline CDR1 and CDR2 sequences are KGHSH and LQKENI. This CDR3 is built from 13 residues. This sample is part of a study of graft-versus-host responses after intestinal transplantation. Whole-study context: Each patient got anti-thymocyte globulin induction, then tacrolimus and steroids for around three years.

The method was immunoSEQ multiplex PCR; TCRdb's version includes in-frame clones alone and lacks a portion of them. The sample consists of 100,000 to 140,000 clones, roughly 90% of them appearing once. Study observations and caveats: Individuals carrying graft-donor T cell macrochimerism showed high graft-versus-host to host-versus-graft clonal ratios in allografts. An association linked early post-transplant HvG declines with peak circulating GvH clone levels.

This sequence was found in a human donor who was the organ donor for an intestinal transplant. This rearrangement joins TRBV18 to TRBJ2-5, with 9 bases identical to TRBD1. Sequenced material: unstimulated CD4+ T cells sorted from spleen or lymph node cells, taken before transplant. CDR3 DNA: TGTGCCAGCTCCTCAGGACAGGGGGAGACCCAGTACTTC. It specifies CASSSGQGETQYF.